The rows below give T cell receptor beta chains drawn from one sample of a study of T-cell reconstitution after alpha-beta-depleted transplantation in children. Via MiXCR, TCRdb re-called the PCR reads, giving one row per CDR3 protein. The data show 600,000 to 800,000 distinct CDR3 sequences, roughly 14% seen once. The sample was PBMCs, taken before TCRalphabeta/CD19-depleted stem cell transplant. The receptors here all came from a girl aged 2-10 years with congenital amegakaryocytic thrombocytopenia, due to receive a stem cell transplant. Both conserved end residues are part of each CDR3. D genes are given only for firm matches. For some rows the clone size is stated as once, few or many, or as a class when expanded; others skip it.

CDR3 DNA | CDR3 protein | D gene | clone size | J gene | V gene
TGTGCCAGCAGTGTGGCGGCCAACACTGAAGCTTTCTTT | CASSVAANTEAFF | - | many | TRBJ1-1 | TRBV6-1
TGCAGTGCCGCCCTCGGACAGGGGGCGGTTGAGCAGTTCTTC | CSAALGQGAVEQFF | TRBD1 | many | TRBJ2-1 | TRBV20-1
TGTGCCAGCAGCACAGGGACTACTGTCGTGGATACGCAGTATTTT | CASSTGTTVVDTQYF | - | - | TRBJ2-3 | TRBV7-9
TGCGCCAGCAGCTTGGCCCCAGCGGGAGTTTCAGATACGCAGTATTTT | CASSLAPAGVSDTQYF | TRBD2 | many | TRBJ2-3 | TRBV5-1
TGTGCCAGCAGTTTCGGTGCGCGGTCCTACGAGCAGTACTTC | CASSFGARSYEQYF | - | - | TRBJ2-7 | TRBV27
TGCAGTGCTAGAGATTCAGGGACGAGCTCCTACAATGAGCAGTTCTTC | CSARDSGTSSYNEQFF | - | - | TRBJ2-1 | TRBV20-1
TGTGCCAGCACGAGGGACGCCGCGAACACTGAAGCTTTCTTT | CASTRDAANTEAFF | - | few | TRBJ1-1 | TRBV7-9
TGCGCCAGCAGCCCCGCACAAGGCGCAGATACGCAGTATTTT | CASSPAQGADTQYF | - | many | TRBJ2-3 | TRBV5-1
TGTGCCAGCAGTTGGCGGAGGAGCTCCTACGAGCAGTACTTC | CASSWRRSSYEQYF | - | - | TRBJ2-7 | TRBV27
TGTGCCACCAGTGAAACAGGGCAAGAGACCCAGTACTTC | CATSETGQETQYF | - | many | TRBJ2-5 | TRBV24-1
TGCAGCGTTGTAGGACAGGGCCACTACGAGCAGTACTTC | CSVVGQGHYEQYF | TRBD1 | - | TRBJ2-7 | TRBV29-1
TGCAGTGCTAGCCTCGGCGCTGAAGCTTTCTTT | CSASLGAEAFF | - | many | TRBJ1-1 | TRBV20-1
TGCGCCAGCAGCTTGTGGAGCCAGGGGGTGTACGAGCAGTACTTC | CASSLWSQGVYEQYF | TRBD1 | - | TRBJ2-7 | TRBV5-1
TGCAGTGCTAGCAAGGGGGAGGGCCTGCGAAAGAAGGCGTTCTTC | CSASKGEGLRKKAFF | - | few | TRBJ2-1 | TRBV20-1
TGCAGCGTTGGAGTAGCGGGTGACTGGGAGACCCAGTACTTC | CSVGVAGDWETQYF | TRBD2 | - | TRBJ2-5 | TRBV29-1
TGTGCCAGCAGTTCCCCGGTGGTGGCGGGGCTCTACAATGAGCAGTTCTTC | CASSSPVVAGLYNEQFF | - | - | TRBJ2-1 | TRBV12-3/TRBV12-4
TGTGCCAGCAGTTCGCCCGGACAGGGGGCGCTTGGCTACACCTTC | CASSSPGQGALGYTF | TRBD1 | - | TRBJ1-2 | TRBV28
TGCGCCAGCAGCTTGGCCAGCTTGACAGATACGCAGTATTTT | CASSLASLTDTQYF | - | many | TRBJ2-3 | TRBV5-1